The clone carrying this TCR beta chain was observed a few times. What it binds is unknown. From 5'RACE with constant-segment primers came TCR alpha and TCR beta cDNA libraries that carried sample barcodes and UMIs. TCRdb fed the 5' RACE reads into MiXCR, producing one record per CDR3 protein. The repertoire holds 300,000 to 350,000 distinct CDR3 sequences, with approximately 19% as singletons. CDR1 and CDR2 (germline): SGHDT, YYEEEE. The CDR3 sequence is 14 residues long. Deletions cut 0 bases from V and 2 bases from J, with 8 bases between. This sample stems from a study of T-cell memory formation after mild COVID-19. Looking at the study overall: Largely, the TCR clusters proved donor specific.

Study conclusions and caveats: Memory from before infection featured some responding clones, which suggests cross-reactive memory joined.

The sample comprised PBMCs or a T cell subset sorted from them (not recorded which). The sequence derives from a man younger than 35 who had mild COVID-19 (a few samples of this study predate the infection). Cell type and time point are not known. The chain has TRBV5-6 and TRBJ2-5; the D is unclear. CDR3 loop: CASSLVDVQETQYF. The CDR3 DNA reads as TGTGCCAGCAGCTTGGTCGATGTTCAAGAGACCCAGTACTTC.